These 7 T cell receptor beta chains originate from one sample sequenced in a study of T cell responses to AZD1222 COVID-19 vaccine. Assay: immunoSEQ multiplex PCR; the TCRdb copy retains only in-frame clones and omits some. The sample comprises about 42,000 clones, 75% to 90% of which are singletons, and over 15% rests with the top ten. Material: peripheral blood, obtained 28 days after the second AZD1222 dose. Every receptor here comes from an adult who received the AZD1222 COVID-19 vaccine.

V and J are TRBV20-1 and TRBJ2-7; TRBD1 is a possible D gene (6 bases). The V gene lost 5 bases and the J gene lost 7 bases, with 12 bases spanning the gap. The germline V gene has CDR1 DFQATT and CDR2 SNEGSKA (reference sequence). The length of the CDR3 is 11 residues. The CDR3 nucleotides read TGCAGTGCTCCACAGGGTTCGGAGCAGTACTTC. This sequence encodes CSAPQGSEQYF.

This chain uses TRBV9 with TRBJ2-2, with a tentative D call TRBD2 (6 bases). The V and J ends lost 4 bases and 0 bases respectively, with 13 bases between them. CDR1 and CDR2 from the germline V gene are SGDLS and YYNGEE. The CDR3 loop spans 16 amino acids. CDR3 protein: CASSSRGASNTGELFF. CDR3 bases: TGTGCCAGCAGCTCGCGGGGTGCATCGAACACCGGGGAGCTGTTTTTT.

This clone was seen once. The chain couples TRBV5-1 to TRBJ1-5, with 8 bases aligning to TRBD1. V lost 4 bases to trimming and J lost 1 base; unmatched junction nucleotides: 7. Looked up from germline, CDR1 is SGHRS and CDR2 is YFSETQ. The CDR3 runs to 16 residues. CDR3 nucleotide sequence: TGCGCCAGCAGCCCCGGACAGGGAGGAAGCAATCAGCCCCAGCATTTT. Encoded protein: CASSPGQGGSNQPQHF.

As regards this clone: At one boundary the junction diverges from the germline segment, which might be a read error. This chain links TRBV29-1 with TRBJ1-2, with D hard to call. Germline V gene data show CDR1 as SQVTM and CDR2 as ANQGSEA. The CDR3 length is 15 residues. CDR3 in DNA: TGCAGCGCCATGGGTGCAGAGCCGGGGTACTATCGCTACACCTTC. It codes for CSAMGAEPGYYRYTF.

The chain couples TRBV3-1 (or the pseudogene TRBV3-2) to TRBJ1-2, with a tentative D call TRBD1 (5 bases). This CDR3 contains 15 residues. Germline CDR1 LGHDT, CDR2 YNNKEL (reference sequence). Trimming took off 0 bases at V and 7 bases at J, with 15 bases between the two ends. CDR3 in DNA: TGTGCCAGCAGCCAAGACTTCTCTGGGGGACTTGGCTACACCTTC. Translated: CASSQDFSGGLGYTF.

V usage is TRBV5-1 and J usage is TRBJ1-1, with no clear D. The CDR3 sequence is 13 residues long. From germline, CDR1 is SGHRS and CDR2 YFSETQ. Trimming shortened V by 3 bases and J by 0 bases, and 6 bases separated the two germline ends. The CDR3 protein is CASSSGMNTEAFF. CDR3 nucleotide sequence: TGCGCCAGCAGCTCCGGGATGAACACTGAAGCTTTCTTT.

The chain has TRBV7-9 and TRBJ1-2; D is perhaps TRBD1 (5 bases). Germline lookup yields CDR1 SEHNR and CDR2 FQNEAQ (reference sequence). V was cut by 5 bases and J by 7 bases, with 11 bases left in between. The CDR3 totals 12 residues. CDR3 region: CASSPQGTGYTF. In DNA, the CDR3 is TGTGCCAGCAGCCCTCAGGGAACTGGCTACACCTTC.